These 11 T cell receptor beta chains were sequenced from one sample in a study of blood T cell repertoires in COVID-19. This table comes from immunoSEQ multiplex PCR, and its TCRdb copy is limited to in-frame clones, with some not included. The sample includes roughly 100,000 clones, 88% seen only once; the top ten take approximately 3.5%. Sequenced material: peripheral blood. The receptors were gathered from a human donor in a cohort sampled during active COVID-19.

This clone was detected a few times. The chain uses TRBV28 and TRBJ2-7; the match to TRBD2 covers 12 bases. Germline trimming cut 6 bases from V and 2 bases from J; bases unmatched to any gene: 8. This CDR3 has 16 residues. Germline-derived CDR1 and CDR2 are MDHEN and SYDVKM. CDR3 in amino acids: CASSSPTSGGPYEQYF. DNA for the CDR3: TGTGCCAGCAGCTCCCCAACTAGCGGGGGGCCCTACGAGCAGTACTTC.

The V and J genes are TRBV29-1 and TRBJ1-1; D gene uncertain. V was clipped by 2 bases and J by 4 bases, with 11 bases between them. There are 13 residues in the CDR3. The V gene's germline CDR1 is SQVTM and CDR2 ANQGSEA. CDR3 coding DNA: TGCAGCGTTGAACGCGGCGGTGGCACTGAAGCTTTCTTT. Its translation: CSVERGGGTEAFF.

This chain connects TRBV12-3 or TRBV12-4 to TRBJ1-2; the D is unclear. This CDR3 contains 13 residues. V lost 3 bases and J lost 2, with 7 bases in between. CDR3 coding DNA: TGTGCCAGCAGTTTTCGGTGGAACTATGGCTACACCTTC. Protein: CASSFRWNYGYTF.

This clone was detected only a few times. V is TRBV5-4 and J is TRBJ2-1, with TRBD1 identical over 9 bases. This CDR3 region has 13 residues. CDR1 is SGHNT, CDR2 YYREEE, per germline (reference sequence). Trimming at V came to 4 bases and at J to 14 bases, leaving 10 bases not matched to a gene. The CDR3: CASSRDRAAWEFF. In DNA, the CDR3 is TGTGCCAGCAGCCGGGACAGGGCCGCCTGGGAGTTCTTC.

Notes on this clone: Compared with germline, one end of the junction differs, possibly owing to a read error. The CDR3 here is CASAPQGATTSGHHF. CDR3 bases: TGCGCCAGCGCCCCACAGGGGGCAACAACTAGCGGGCACCACTTC. The V call is TRBV10-2, the J call TRBJ2-7, with D possibly being TRBD1 or TRBD2 (9 bases each). CDR3 size: 15 residues. Germline V CDR1 and CDR2: WSHSY, SAAADI.

This clone occurred once. This chain joins TRBV9 and TRBJ2-3, with 7 bases identical to TRBD2. V was clipped by 3 bases and J by 4 bases; unmatched bases: 8. Germline CDR1 reads SGDLS; CDR2 reads YYNGEE. CDR3 length: 15 residues. This CDR3 is CASSGETSLADTQYF. CDR3 nucleotides: TGTGCCAGCAGCGGGGAGACTAGCCTAGCAGATACGCAGTATTTT.

This clone was detected only once. The chain links TRBV5-4 to TRBJ1-1; D perhaps matches TRBD1 (5 bases). This CDR3 contains 15 residues. Between the trimmed V and J ends, which lost 1 base and 1 base, there was a span of 11 bases. Germline lookup yields CDR1 SGHNT and CDR2 YYREEE (reference sequence). The chain's CDR3 is CASSLWGNQNTEAFF. CDR3 sequence (DNA): TGTGCCAGCAGCTTGTGGGGCAACCAGAACACTGAAGCTTTCTTT.

The chain combines TRBV11-2 with TRBJ2-5; possibly TRBD1 for D (6 bases). CDR1 SGHAT and CDR2 FQNNGV come from the germline V gene. V shed 5 bases and J shed 1 base, with 20 bases lying between them. This CDR3 is 17 amino acids long. The CDR3 is CASSPGTKGVGQETQYF. The CDR3 nucleotides are TGTGCCAGCAGCCCTGGGACAAAAGGGGTAGGCCAAGAGACCCAGTACTTC.

This clone has a handful of counts. V and J are TRBV24-1 and TRBJ1-6, with 8 bases matching TRBD1. The CDR3 is 15 amino acids. CDR1 and CDR2 from the germline V gene are KGHDR and SFDVKD. With V trimmed by 4 bases and J by 8 bases, 6 bases remained unmatched. In DNA form, the CDR3 reads TGTGCCACCAGTGACCCCGACAGGGGTGATTCACCCCTCCACTTT. This gives the protein CATSDPDRGDSPLHF.

The chain employs TRBV5-1 and TRBJ1-2; 8 bases align to TRBD1. The V gene's germline CDR1 is SGHRS and CDR2 YFSETQ. CDR3 length: 15 residues. Trimming took 4 bases from V and 6 from J; bases not matched to a gene: 11. CDR3 region: CASSADRTGWDGYTF. The CDR3 region has the DNA TGCGCCAGCAGCGCGGATAGGACAGGGTGGGATGGCTACACCTTC.

V and J are TRBV19 and TRBJ1-5; 8 bases are shared with TRBD1. The CDR3 contains 14 residues. Trimming took 5 bases from V and 2 from J; bases not matched to a gene: 2. CDR1 LNHDA and CDR2 SQIVND come from the germline V gene (reference sequence). CDR3 nucleotides: TGTGCCAGTAGTGGACAGGGAGGCAATCAGCCCCAGCATTTT. Translated: CASSGQGGNQPQHF.